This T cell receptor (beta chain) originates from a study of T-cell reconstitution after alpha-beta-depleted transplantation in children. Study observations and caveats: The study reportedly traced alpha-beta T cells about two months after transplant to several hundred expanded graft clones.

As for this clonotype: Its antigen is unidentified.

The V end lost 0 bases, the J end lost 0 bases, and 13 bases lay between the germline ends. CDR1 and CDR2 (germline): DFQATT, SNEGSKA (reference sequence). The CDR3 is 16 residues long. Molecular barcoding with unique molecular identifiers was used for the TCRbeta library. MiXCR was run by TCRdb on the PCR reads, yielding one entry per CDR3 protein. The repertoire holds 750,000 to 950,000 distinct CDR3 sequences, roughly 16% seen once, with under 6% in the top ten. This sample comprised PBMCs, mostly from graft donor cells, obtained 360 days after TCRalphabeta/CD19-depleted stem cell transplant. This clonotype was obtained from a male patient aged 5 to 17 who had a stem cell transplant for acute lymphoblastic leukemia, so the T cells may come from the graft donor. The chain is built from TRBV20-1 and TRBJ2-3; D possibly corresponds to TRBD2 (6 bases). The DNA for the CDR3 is TGCAGTGCTAGAGATACGGCGACTAGTAGCACAGATACGCAGTATTTT. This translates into CSARDTATSSTDTQYF.